This T cell receptor beta chain was sequenced during a study of blood T cell repertoires in COVID-19 (dated by TCRdb to 2020 to 2021). Concerning the study at large: Samples from collaborators originated in the United States, Italy and Spain and spanned both the acute and convalescent phases of COVID-19. The dataset comprised deeply sampled blood TCRbeta repertoires from subjects exposed to, actively infected with, or recovered from COVID-19. Sample metadata almost always included a de-identified subject ID, COVID-19 status, age in years and sex. A freely available public database, intended as a resource for researchers studying the immune response to SARS-CoV-2, is where the repertoires were released. Where available, HLA class I and class II types were taken from metadata supplied by the sample provider and were not determined by assay-based typing. Samples came from the ongoing ImmuneRACE study (first 160 participants) plus 1,254 subjects from 6 global collaborators. The prospective study material was composed of cDNA or gDNA derived from T cells, B-cell-depleted T cells, or PBMCs. On the study overall, not on this receptor specifically: Clinical and demographic metadata were provided uncurated, with the amount varying by source and participant.

TCRbeta CDR3 regions were amplified from genomic DNA using the immunoSEQ Assay, a bias-controlled multiplex PCR. The study's processing was this. The number of nucleated cells in each sample was estimated by amplification of reference gene primers within the assay. Sequence reads were collapsed and filtered to measure the absolute abundance of every unique TCRbeta CDR3 rearrangement. For each sample, productive Simpson clonality was calculated as the square root of Simpson's diversity index over productive rearrangements. Imported from immuneACCESS, the table was reduced by TCRdb to in-frame sequences with V and J called. These copies leave out some clones; in studies compared against another copy, an unresolved V gene accounts for under half, and the cause of the remainder is not known. V and J calls plus clone size are reproduced from that table; the DNA served to infer D and trimming. Present in this sample are approximately 300,000 clones, just over 85% of which were seen just once. In total, the top ten clones hold under 11% of the sample.

This clone was recorded at least ten times. Its antigen has not been determined. It has no much larger one-base neighbor in the sample; base qualities were not kept. Participants in the prospective study were enrolled through a virtual design, were aged roughly 18 to 95 years, and lived in about two dozen United States geographic areas. In the prospective study, cohorts were assigned on the basis of participant-reported clinical history obtained from a screening survey and a study questionnaire. Recovered participants in ImmuneRACE Cohort 3 were defined as having two consecutive negative NP/OP PCR tests, clearance from a healthcare professional, or resolution of symptoms. Each participant in the prospective study had whole blood, serum and a nasopharyngeal or oropharyngeal swab collected by mobile phlebotomists. Participants in the prospective study had the option to provide additional blood draws and questionnaires over a roughly two-month period. Before DNA extraction, prospective study blood samples were shipped either frozen or at room temperature.

The CDR3 measures 16 amino acids from cysteine to phenylalanine. The kept DNA is CDR3 alone, 48 bases in frame from the first base. V loses 0 bases, J loses 0 bases, and the germline ends lie 12 bases apart. Sequences MNHEY (CDR1) and SMNVEV (CDR2) are obtained from the germline V gene (reference sequence). The sequencing sample was made of PBMCs or T cells enriched from blood (not recorded which). The chain uses TRBV27 and TRBJ2-7, with a weak D call of TRBD2 (6 bases match). The TCR originated in a woman under 30 who had recovered from COVID-19. The nucleotide sequence is given as TGTGCCAGCAGTTTATCGGGGCGGGGCTTCTCCTACGAGCAGTACTTC. Its translation reads: CASSLSGRGFSYEQYF.